This T cell receptor (beta chain) is drawn from a study of cytomegalovirus exposure and HLA in healthy donors. Overall study findings and caveats: Near-uniform donor sequencing depth was presumed by presence/absence analyses. Later genetic work tied a missense DCLRE1C variant to beta-chain V and J trimming.

Primers: 60 Vbeta forward and 13 Jbeta reverse. The method was immunoSEQ multiplex PCR; TCRdb's version includes in-frame clones alone and lacks a portion of them. The data show more than 95,000 clones, around three quarters seen once. CDR1 is MGHRA and CDR2 is YSYEKL in the germline V gene. The CDR3 has 17 residues. Trimming removed 0 bases at V and 0 bases at J, with 12 bases between. This clone was recorded once. Its specificity is not known. The sample carries other DNA sequences with the same CDR3. The source of this sequence is a man aged 30-40 years in good health and CMV-seropositive. Sequenced input: PBMCs. The chain is built from TRBV4-1 and TRBJ1-3; D gene uncertain. The CDR3 loop is CASSQEVRIYSGNTIYF. The CDR3 bases are TGCGCCAGCAGCCAAGAGGTCAGGATCTACTCTGGAAACACCATATATTTT.